These 22 T cell receptor beta chains came from one sample sequenced in a study of T cell changes during pregnancy in multiple sclerosis. Libraries were prepared by immunoSEQ multiplex PCR; TCRdb keeps only in-frame clonotypes and omits some of them. The profile covers about 83,000 clones, with about 91% appearing a single time and roughly 4% taken by the ten largest. This specimen consisted of PBMCs, obtained in the first trimester of pregnancy. These receptor sequences come from a female donor in good health, serving as a control in a pregnancy study. Some clones in this sample may be carry-over from other donors' samples.

V and J are TRBV28 and TRBJ2-1; the D gene is possibly TRBD2 (5 bases). V dropped 7 bases and J dropped 1 base, with 14 bases sitting between them. The CDR3 is 15 residues long. Germline-derived CDR1 and CDR2 are MDHEN and SYDVKM. The CDR3 protein is CASKARLTSYNEQFF. CDR3 coding DNA: TGTGCCAGCAAGGCGAGACTAACGTCCTACAATGAGCAGTTCTTC.

This sequence joins TRBV6-5 and TRBJ1-6; possibly TRBD1 for D (5 bases). Germline CDR1 reads MNHEY; CDR2 reads SVGAGI. This CDR3 contains 14 residues. V was trimmed by 7 bases and J by 6 bases, leaving 13 bases between them. The CDR3 loop is CASKRWGLNSPLHF. CDR3 bases: TGTGCCAGCAAAAGATGGGGACTTAATTCACCCCTCCACTTT.

The rearrangement uses TRBV9 and TRBJ2-7; 9 nucleotides line up with TRBD1. Germline V gene sequence: CDR1 SGDLS, CDR2 YYNGEE. The CDR3 has 14 amino acids. V dropped 4 bases and J dropped 3; count of bases not matched to a gene: 5. The CDR3 DNA follows: TGTGCCAGCAGCTTCAGGACAGGGGACTACGAGCAGTACTTC. Its protein is CASSFRTGDYEQYF.

The CDR3 coding sequence is TGTGCCAGCAGCTTAAGGGACAATCCCTACAATGAGCAGTTCTTC. The encoded protein is CASSLRDNPYNEQFF. This chain connects TRBV13 to TRBJ2-1, with D perhaps matching TRBD1 (6 bases). Trimming cost V 2 bases and J 2 bases, with 10 bases left between them. CDR3 length: 15 residues. Germline CDR1 PRHDT, CDR2 FYEKMQ (reference sequence).

The V call is TRBV6-1, the J call TRBJ2-3; 11 positions agree with TRBD2. The CDR3 is made up of 15 amino acids. Germline values: CDR1 MNHNS, CDR2 SASEGT. J gave up 1 base and V 4 bases, and 1 base lay outside the gene matches. The CDR3 nucleotides are TGTGCCAGCAGTGTACTAGCGGGGGGCACAGATACGCAGTATTTT. Its protein is CASSVLAGGTDTQYF.

This rearrangement joins TRBV7-9 to TRBJ2-5, with TRBD1 identical over 10 bases. The CDR3 spans 16 residues. The trim removed 0 bases at V and 1 base at J, leaving 2 bases unmatched. Germline V gene sequence: CDR1 SEHNR, CDR2 FQNEAQ (reference sequence). CDR3: CASSLAGDRGQETQYF. The CDR3 bases are TGTGCCAGCAGCTTAGCCGGGGACAGGGGCCAAGAGACCCAGTACTTC.

Comment on this clone: The same CDR3 can be traced to other DNA sequences in this sample. The chain carries TRBV5-1 and TRBJ1-1; tentative D call: TRBD1 (6 bases). This CDR3 comprises 15 residues. The V end lost 0 bases, the J end lost 2 bases, and 11 bases lay between the germline ends. Germline CDR1 SGHRS, CDR2 YFSETQ. CDR3 residues: CASSLGGTRNTEAFF. CDR3 sequence (DNA): TGCGCCAGCAGCTTGGGAGGGACACGAAACACTGAAGCTTTCTTT.

The genes are TRBV4-1 and TRBJ1-4, with 8 positions matching TRBD1. The ends lost 0 bases at V and 7 bases at J; junction bases unmatched: 4. The V gene's germline CDR1 is MGHRA and CDR2 YSYEKL. The CDR3 runs to 15 residues. CDR3 sequence reads: CASSQEQGAAEKLFF. The CDR3 region has the DNA TGCGCCAGCAGCCAAGAGCAGGGGGCAGCTGAAAAACTGTTTTTT.

The chain has TRBV1 and TRBJ1-1. TRBV1 is shown as a pseudogene. The CDR3 is made up of 18 amino acids. The CDR3 coding sequence is TGCACCAGCAGCCCCCCTGGAGGACCGACAAACCCGAGCACTGAAGCTTTCTTT. It specifies CTSSPPGGPTNPSTEAFF.

The sample holds many counts of this clone. The V call is TRBV19, the J call TRBJ1-1; the match to TRBD1 covers 7 bases. Per germline, CDR1 LNHDA and CDR2 SQIVND (reference sequence). The CDR3 sequence is 13 residues long. The ends lost 4 bases at V and 3 bases at J; junction bases unmatched: 2. The CDR3: CASSRQGDTEAFF. Written as DNA, the CDR3 is TGTGCCAGTAGTAGGCAGGGGGACACTGAAGCTTTCTTT.

V gene TRBV4-1 combines with J gene TRBJ1-4; D may be TRBD1 (6 bases). The CDR3 has 12 amino acids. The V end was cut by 4 bases, the J end by 8 bases, with 8 bases between. Germline V gives CDR1 MGHRA, CDR2 YSYEKL. Here the CDR3 reads CASSPGQEKLFF. The DNA of the CDR3 is TGCGCCAGCAGCCCCGGACAGGAAAAACTGTTTTTT.

This sequence joins TRBV2 and TRBJ1-5; D gene uncertain. The CDR3 loop spans 15 amino acids. V lost 4 bases to trimming and J lost 0 bases, with 10 bases between them. Germline loops: CDR1 SNHLY, CDR2 FYNNEI. The CDR3 loop is CASSGLRGSNQPQHF. For the CDR3, the DNA is TGTGCCAGCAGTGGCCTCCGGGGTAGCAATCAGCCCCAGCATTTT.

This clone was recorded a few times. The chain uses TRBV9 and TRBJ1-1; D gene ambiguous. Germline CDR1 is SGDLS and CDR2 is YYNGEE. CDR3 length: 13 residues. Trimming took off 0 bases at V and 5 bases at J, with 8 bases between the two ends. Here the CDR3 reads CASSVDERTEAFF. DNA for the CDR3: TGTGCCAGCAGCGTAGATGAGAGGACTGAAGCTTTCTTT. Full variable domain (remainder filled in from reference TRBV9 and TRBJ1-1): DSGVTQTPKHLITATGQRVTLRCSPRSGDLSVYWYQQSLDQGLQFLIQYYNGEERAKGNILERFSAQQFPDLHSELNLSSLELGDSALYFCASSVDERTEAFFGQGTRLTVV.

The chain is built from TRBV13 and TRBJ1-1, with 9 bases that match TRBD1. The ends lost 9 bases at V and 7 bases at J; junction bases unmatched: 9. The germline V gene encodes CDR1 PRHDT and CDR2 FYEKMQ (reference sequence). The CDR3 extends over 13 amino acids. The CDR3 loop is CASKTGGKVEAFF. The DNA for the CDR3 is TGTGCCAGTAAGACAGGGGGTAAGGTTGAAGCTTTCTTT.

V and J are TRBV6-5 and TRBJ1-1; D call uncertain. Germline CDR1 MNHEY, CDR2 SVGAGI. The CDR3 extends over 14 amino acids. The V end was cut by 5 bases, the J end by 1 base, with 11 bases between. The CDR3, as DNA: TGTGCCAGCAGTGCCGGACTCTCGAACACTGAAGCTTTCTTT. It codes for CASSAGLSNTEAFF.

Remarks on this clone: The sample carries other DNA sequences with the same CDR3. CDR3 sequence reads: CASSEGGQGDYGYTF. CDR3 DNA sequence: TGTGCCAGCAGTGAAGGGGGACAGGGCGACTATGGCTACACCTTC. The gene calls are TRBV6-1 and TRBJ1-2, with TRBD1 matching over 9 bases. This CDR3 is 15 amino acids long. CDR1 MNHNS and CDR2 SASEGT come from the germline V gene. Trimming removed 1 base from V and 3 bases from J; junction bases left unmatched: 3.

The chain combines TRBV5-1 with TRBJ2-2; 8 bases are shared with TRBD1. Germline CDR1 reads SGHRS; CDR2 reads YFSETQ. This CDR3 is built from 15 residues. Germline trimming cut 5 bases from V and 4 bases from J; bases unmatched to any gene: 7. CDR3 bases: TGCGCCAGCAGTTACACCGGGACAGGCACCGGGGAGCTGTTTTTT. Its translation: CASSYTGTGTGELFF.

This rearrangement joins TRBV7-6 to TRBJ2-1, with no clear D. In germline, CDR1 is SGHVS, CDR2 FNYEAQ. Trimming removed 0 bases at V and 3 bases at J, with 9 bases between. The CDR3 consists of 15 residues. Written as DNA, the CDR3 is TGTGCCAGCAGCTTAGCTCTTGCAGTCTACAATGAGCAGTTCTTC. Its protein product is CASSLALAVYNEQFF.

This chain connects TRBV28 to TRBJ2-2, with 8 bases matching TRBD2. The CDR3 contains 13 residues. J lost 5 bases, V lost 5 bases, and 1 base had no gene match. In germline, CDR1 is MDHEN, CDR2 SYDVKM. The CDR3 protein is CASSTSGTGELFF. In DNA, the CDR3 is TGTGCCAGCAGTACTAGCGGAACCGGGGAGCTGTTTTTT.

The V call is TRBV18, the J call TRBJ2-2, with TRBD1 identical over 9 bases. The trim removed 3 bases at V and 7 bases at J, leaving 6 bases unmatched. The length of the CDR3 is 15 residues. The V gene's germline CDR1 is KGHSH and CDR2 LQKENI. The DNA for the CDR3 is TGTGCCAGCTCACCCAGGACAGGGGTCGACGGGGAGCTGTTTTTT. Residues: CASSPRTGVDGELFF.

The genes are TRBV5-1 and TRBJ1-1, with D uncertain. The CDR3 loop spans 13 amino acids. Per the germline V gene, CDR1 is SGHRS and CDR2 is YFSETQ. The germline V and J ends were trimmed by 4 bases and 1 base, with 8 bases remaining between them. The CDR3 region is CASSPSGNTEAFF. CDR3 in DNA: TGCGCCAGCAGCCCCTCGGGGAACACTGAAGCTTTCTTT. The entire variable domain, with the rest obtained from reference TRBV5-1 and TRBJ1-1, is as follows: KAGVTQTPRYLIKTRGQQVTLSCSPISGHRSVSWYQQTPGQGLQFLFEYFSETQRNKGNFPGRFSGRQFSNSRSEMNVSTLELGDSALYLCASSPSGNTEAFFGQGTRLTVV.

This chain links TRBV25-1 with TRBJ1-2, with 7 bases lining up with TRBD1. In germline, CDR1 is MGHDK, CDR2 SYGVNS. The CDR3 consists of 16 residues. V was pared by 5 bases and J by 0 bases, with 9 bases of the junction left unmatched. CDR3 loop: CASSNPTTGTNYGYTF. The CDR3 bases are TGTGCCAGCAGTAACCCCACGACAGGGACTAACTATGGCTACACCTTC.